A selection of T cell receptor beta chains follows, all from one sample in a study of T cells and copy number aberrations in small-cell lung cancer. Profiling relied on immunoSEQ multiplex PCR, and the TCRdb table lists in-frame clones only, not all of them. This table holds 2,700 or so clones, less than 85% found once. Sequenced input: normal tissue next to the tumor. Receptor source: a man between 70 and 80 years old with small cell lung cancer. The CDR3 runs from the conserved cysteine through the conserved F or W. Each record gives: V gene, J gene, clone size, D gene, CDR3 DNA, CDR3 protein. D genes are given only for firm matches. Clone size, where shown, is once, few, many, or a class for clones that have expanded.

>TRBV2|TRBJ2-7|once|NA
TGTGCCAGCAGTGAACAGTCCTACGAGCAGTACTTC
CASSEQSYEQYF
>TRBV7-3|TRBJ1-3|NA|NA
TGTGCCAGCAGCTTAGGACACTCTGGAAACACCATATATTTT
CASSLGHSGNTIYF
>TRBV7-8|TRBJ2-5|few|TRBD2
TGTGCCAGCAATAGCGGGGGACTACAAGAGACCCAGTACTTC
CASNSGGLQETQYF
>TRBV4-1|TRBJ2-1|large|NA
TGCGCCAGCAGCCCCGTTTGGGGGGGGGCTAACAATGAGCAGTTCTTC
CASSPVWGGANNEQFF
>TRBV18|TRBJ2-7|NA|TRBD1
TGTGCCAGCTCACCAGAGACAGGGTCCTACGAGCAGTACTTC
CASSPETGSYEQYF
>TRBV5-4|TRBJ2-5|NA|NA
TGTGCCAGCAGCTACGAGCAGGGTCTCGTGGAGACCCAGTACTTC
CASSYEQGLVETQYF
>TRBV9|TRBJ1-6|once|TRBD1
TGTGCCAGCAGTGAGGGGGCTCGGGAGTCACCCCTCCACTTT
CASSEGARESPLHF
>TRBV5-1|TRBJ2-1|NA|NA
TGCGCCAGCAGCTTGGTCAGGGACGATGAGCAGTTCTTC
CASSLVRDDEQFF
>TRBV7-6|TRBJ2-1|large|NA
TGTGCCAGCAGCTTAACGGGGTCCTACAATGAGCAGTTCTTC
CASSLTGSYNEQFF
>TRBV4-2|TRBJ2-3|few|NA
TGTGCCAGCAGCCAAGACATTAGGCGGGGAGACCTCACAGATACGCAGTATTTT
CASSQDIRRGDLTDTQYF
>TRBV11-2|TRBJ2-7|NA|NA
TGTGCCAGCAGCTTAGTGGTACAGGGAGGGTACGAGCAGTACTTC
CASSLVVQGGYEQYF
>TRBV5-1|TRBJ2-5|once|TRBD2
TGCGCCAGCAGCTTGTTCACTAGCGGGGGGCCAGCAGGGCCCCAGTACTTC
CASSLFTSGGPAGPQYF
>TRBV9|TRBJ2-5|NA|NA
TGTGCCAGCAGCGTAGGGGGAGCGGGCTACCAAGAGACCCAGTACTTC
CASSVGGAGYQETQYF
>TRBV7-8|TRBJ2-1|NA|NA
TGTGCCAGCAGCTTAGGGAAACAGGGAGTATACAATGAGCAGTTCTTC
CASSLGKQGVYNEQFF
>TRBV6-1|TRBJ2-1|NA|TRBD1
TGTGCCAGCAGTATCCGGGACAGGGGATACAATGAGCAGTTCTTC
CASSIRDRGYNEQFF
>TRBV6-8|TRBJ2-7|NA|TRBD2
TGTGCCAGCAGCCCCGGGACTAGTGGAACCTGCGAGCAGTACTTC
CASSPGTSGTCEQYF
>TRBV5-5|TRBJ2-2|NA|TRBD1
TGTGCCAGCAGCTCGGACAGGGAGGTGGTAGCCGGGGAGCTGTTTTTT
CASSSDREVVAGELFF
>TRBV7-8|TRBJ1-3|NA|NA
TGTGCCAGCAGCTTCCAAGCGACCGGTTTCGGAAACACCATATATTTT
CASSFQATGFGNTIYF
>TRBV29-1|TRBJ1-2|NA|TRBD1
TGCAGCGTTGAAGGCGCGACAGGGGCGGGCTATGGCTACACCTTC
CSVEGATGAGYGYTF
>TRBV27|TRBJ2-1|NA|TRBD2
TGTGCCAGCAGTTTGGGCGGGGGGGCGTACAATGAGCAGTTCTTC
CASSLGGGAYNEQFF
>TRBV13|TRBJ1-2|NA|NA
TGTGCCAGCAATACAGGGAGGAATGACTATGGCTACACCTTC
CASNTGRNDYGYTF
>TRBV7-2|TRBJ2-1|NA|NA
TGTGCCAGCAGCTTAGCTGCGGGTAACAATGAGCAGTTCTTC
CASSLAAGNNEQFF
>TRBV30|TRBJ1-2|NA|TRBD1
TGTGCCTGGACTAGGGACAGGGGCTATGGCTACACCTTC
CAWTRDRGYGYTF
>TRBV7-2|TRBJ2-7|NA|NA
TGTGCCAGCAGCTTATGGGTTGCCTACGAGCAGTACTTC
CASSLWVAYEQYF
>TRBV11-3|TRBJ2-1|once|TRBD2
TGTGCCAGCAGCTACGGGGGGGACTACAATGAGCAGTTCTTC
CASSYGGDYNEQFF
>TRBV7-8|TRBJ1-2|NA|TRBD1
TGTGCCAGCAGCCAACCCGCCGGGACAGGGGGCTTATTTGGCTACACCTTC
CASSQPAGTGGLFGYTF
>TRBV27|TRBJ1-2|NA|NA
TGTGCCAGCAGTTTATGGTCCGGGGTTGGCTACACCTTC
CASSLWSGVGYTF
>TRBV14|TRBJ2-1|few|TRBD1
TGTGCCAGCAGCCGGACAGGGGGCTACAATGAGCAGTTCTTC
CASSRTGGYNEQFF
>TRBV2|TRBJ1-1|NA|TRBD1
TGTGCCAGCAGGGGACAGATGAACACTGAAGCTTTCTTT
CASRGQMNTEAFF
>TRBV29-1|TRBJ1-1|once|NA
TGCAGCGTTGTACCGGGGGCCACTGAAGCTTTCTTT
CSVVPGATEAFF